This TCR beta chain was documented in a study of post-analysis software for immune sequencing data. Background on the study: Included among the disease courses, which were recorded for the cohort, were relapsing-remitting, secondary progressive and progressive-relapsing multiple sclerosis. The study's findings and limits: Four or five TRBV segments, TRBV5-6, TRBV5-1 and TRBV20-1 among them, were found more frequent in patients than controls. Controls had significantly higher normalized Chao1 diversity than multiple sclerosis patients.

As for this clonotype: Its antigen is not identified.

Carried by the TCR beta cDNA libraries were unique molecular identifiers. Via MiXCR, TCRdb re-called the PCR reads, giving one row per CDR3 protein. In the table there are roughly 800,000 distinct CDR3 sequences, roughly 27% of which are singletons. The CDR3 is 14 amino acids. V lost 1 base and J 7 bases, leaving 13 bases between the germline ends. Germline loops: CDR1 SGHTA, CDR2 FQGNSA. This receptor was identified in a girl aged 10 to 17 with multiple sclerosis. The chain combines TRBV7-2 with TRBJ1-2, with a possible D match to TRBD1 (6 bases). The sample was blood. This CDR3 reads CASSLGLQGFGYTF. As DNA, the CDR3 is TGTGCCAGCAGCTTAGGCTTACAGGGTTTTGGCTACACCTTC.